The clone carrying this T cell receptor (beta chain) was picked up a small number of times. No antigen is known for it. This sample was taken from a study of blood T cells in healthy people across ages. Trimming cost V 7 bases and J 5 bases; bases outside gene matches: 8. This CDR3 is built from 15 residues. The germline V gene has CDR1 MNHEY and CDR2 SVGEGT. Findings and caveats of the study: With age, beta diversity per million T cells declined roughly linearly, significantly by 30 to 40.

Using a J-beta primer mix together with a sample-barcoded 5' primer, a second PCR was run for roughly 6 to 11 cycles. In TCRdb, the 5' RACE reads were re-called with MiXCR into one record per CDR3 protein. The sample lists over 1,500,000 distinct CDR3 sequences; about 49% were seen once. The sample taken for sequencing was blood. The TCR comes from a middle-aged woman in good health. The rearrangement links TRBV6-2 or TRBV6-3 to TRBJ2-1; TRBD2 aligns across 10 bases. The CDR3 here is CASTLSGGPDNEQFF. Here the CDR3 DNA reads TGTGCCAGCACCCTTAGCGGGGGGCCAGACAATGAGCAGTTCTTC.